This TCR beta chain is drawn from a study of cytomegalovirus exposure and HLA in healthy donors. Researchers ran the PCR with 60 Vbeta and 13 Jbeta primers. Generated by immunoSEQ multiplex PCR, the TCRdb table keeps only in-frame clones and is missing some. This repertoire shows about 160,000 clones, roughly four fifths found once; its top ten account for around 1.4%. Germline V lookup: CDR1 MDHEN, CDR2 SYDVKM. Trimming removed 4 bases from V and 6 bases from J, with 10 bases in between. The CDR3 length is 12 residues. The sequence was obtained from a man in his fifties or sixties in good health and CMV-seronegative. The rearrangement joins TRBV28 to TRBJ2-7; the D is unclear. The sample taken for sequencing was PBMCs. The CDR3 DNA follows: TGTGCCAGCAGTTCGTCTGTGTCCGAGCAGTACTTC. Residues: CASSSSVSEQYF.